This passage covers 15 T cell receptor beta chains from one sample sequenced in a study of blood T cell repertoires in COVID-19. Assay: immunoSEQ multiplex PCR; the TCRdb copy retains only in-frame clones and omits some. The table records a few hundred thousand clones, 65% to 85% of them present only once. Sequenced: PBMCs or T cells enriched from blood (not recorded which). Receptors were obtained from a man under 40 with acute COVID-19.

The J gene is TRBJ1-1, the V gene TRBV29-1; D is possibly TRBD1 (5 bases). Germline CDR1 reads SQVTM; CDR2 reads ANQGSEA. The length of the CDR3 is 13 residues. V was cut by 3 bases and J by 1 base, with 9 bases left in between. This chain's CDR3 is CSVEGQGNTEAFF. The CDR3 DNA reads TGCAGCGTTGAGGGCCAGGGGAACACTGAAGCTTTCTTT.

This clone was counted once. The rearrangement uses TRBV5-1 and TRBJ2-3; no clear D. Trimming shortened V by 0 bases and J by 0 bases, and 8 bases separated the two germline ends. The CDR3 spans 15 residues. Germline V gene data show CDR1 as SGHRS and CDR2 as YFSETQ. The CDR3 reads CASSLGVASTDTQYF. CDR3 coding DNA: TGCGCCAGCAGCTTGGGCGTTGCTAGCACAGATACGCAGTATTTT.

This clone was seen a handful of times. This sequence joins TRBV2 and TRBJ2-7; maybe TRBD2 (7 bases). Germline V gives CDR1 SNHLY, CDR2 FYNNEI. The CDR3 covers 13 residues. V lost 8 bases and J 3 bases, leaving 14 bases between the germline ends. DNA for the CDR3: TGTGCCAGCGGGAGGGGGGGCCGCTACGAGCAGTACTTC. It codes for CASGRGGRYEQYF.

The rearrangement links TRBV4-1 to TRBJ1-6; perhaps TRBD1 as D (6 bases). Germline values: CDR1 MGHRA, CDR2 YSYEKL. The CDR3 sequence is 15 residues long. V was pared by 0 bases and J by 10 bases, with 13 bases between. CDR3 in amino acids: CASSQDAGVGSPLHF. CDR3 bases: TGCGCCAGCAGCCAAGATGCAGGGGTAGGCTCACCCCTCCACTTT.

This clone came up many times. The chain carries TRBV28 and TRBJ1-2; D gene ambiguous. CDR3 size: 14 residues. V lost 5 bases and J lost 7, with 17 bases in between. The V gene's germline CDR1 is MDHEN and CDR2 SYDVKM. CDR3 sequence: CASSGDGSRGGYTF. The CDR3 DNA sequence: TGTGCCAGCAGTGGAGACGGGTCACGGGGTGGCTACACCTTC.

The count of this clone is one. The CDR3 spells CASSPPLGTGHHEQYF. The CDR3 DNA reads TGTGCCAGCTCACCACCGTTAGGGACAGGACATCACGAGCAGTACTTC. The chain uses TRBV18 and TRBJ2-7; 8 nucleotides line up with TRBD1. Germline V gene data show CDR1 as KGHSH and CDR2 as LQKENI. J lost 5 bases, V lost 0 bases, and 9 bases had no gene match. The CDR3 is made up of 16 amino acids. The whole variable domain, remainder taken from reference TRBV18 and TRBJ2-7, is NAGVMQNPRHLVRRRGQEARLRCSPMKGHSHVYWYRQLPEEGLKFMVYLQKENIIDESGMPKERFSAEFPKEGPSILRIQQVVRGDSAAYFCASSPPLGTGHHEQYFGPGTRLTVT.

The gene calls are TRBV19 and TRBJ2-2, with D hard to call. The V gene's germline CDR1 is LNHDA and CDR2 SQIVND (reference sequence). The CDR3 length is 15 residues. The V end was cut by 0 bases, the J end by 0 bases, with 5 bases between. Here the CDR3 DNA reads TGTGCCAGTAGTATAGACGGTTCGAACACCGGGGAGCTGTTTTTT. It translates to CASSIDGSNTGELFF.

The chain has TRBV11-2 and TRBJ2-1; D uncertain. The CDR3 has 13 residues. V lost 5 bases to trimming and J lost 8 bases, with 13 bases between them. The germline CDR1 and CDR2 sequences are SGHAT and FQNNGV. CDR3 loop: CASSVPYSYEQFF. The CDR3 nucleotides are TGTGCCAGCAGCGTACCTTATAGCTATGAGCAGTTCTTC.

The rearrangement joins TRBV4-1 to TRBJ1-6; TRBD1 matches 9 bases. The CDR3 has 17 amino acids. The J segment lost 5 bases and the V segment lost 0 bases, leaving 5 bases of the junction unmatched. CDR1 and CDR2 from the germline V gene are MGHRA and YSYEKL. The CDR3 sequence: CASSQDRDRANNSPLHF. The DNA of the CDR3 is TGCGCCAGCAGCCAAGACCGGGACAGGGCCAATAATTCACCCCTCCACTTT.

The sample holds one count of this clone. The chain is built from TRBV10-2 and TRBJ1-6; no reliable D call. The CDR3 is made up of 13 amino acids. Trimming pared 7 bases from V and 10 bases from J, leaving 14 bases between. CDR1 and CDR2 (germline): WSHSY, SAAADI. The CDR3 is CASTEALGSPLHF. CDR3 in DNA: TGCGCCAGCACGGAGGCGTTAGGATCACCCCTCCACTTT.

Only one count was recorded for this clone. The genes are TRBV10-3 and TRBJ1-1, with D tentatively TRBD1 (6 bases). This CDR3 spans 15 amino acids. Per germline, CDR1 ENHRY and CDR2 SYGVKD. V gave up 6 bases and J gave up 2 bases, with 16 bases separating them. The CDR3 DNA is TGTGCCATCAGCTTTAAACAGGGATCAAACACTGAAGCTTTCTTT. Its translation: CAISFKQGSNTEAFF.

CDR3 sequence reads: CASSQCGLPGYEQYF. CDR3 in DNA: TGCGCCAGCAGTCAATGCGGGCTTCCAGGCTACGAGCAGTACTTC. J is TRBJ2-7 and V is TRBV23-1, with D possibly TRBD2 on 5 matching bases. TRBV23-1 qualifies as an ORF whose function is uncertain. The CDR3 has 15 amino acids. V shed 1 base and J shed 3 bases, with 13 bases lying between them.

The V and J genes are TRBV2 and TRBJ2-7; weak D call: TRBD2 (7 bases). The CDR3 contains 14 residues. Trimming took 6 bases from V and 6 from J, leaving 18 bases between them. The germline CDR1 and CDR2 sequences are SNHLY and FYNNEI. In DNA form, the CDR3 reads TGTGCCAGCAGGAGGGGGGGCCCCCAAGGCGAGCAGTACTTC. Translated, it gives CASRRGGPQGEQYF.

The genes are TRBV5-6 and TRBJ2-5; D gene ambiguous. Germline values: CDR1 SGHDT, CDR2 YYEEEE. The length of the CDR3 is 12 residues. V was clipped by 3 bases and J by 2 bases, with 5 bases between them. CDR3 nucleotides: TGTGCCAGCAGCTACCTACAAGAGACCCAGTACTTC. It is translated as CASSYLQETQYF.

The chain combines TRBV2 with TRBJ1-1; 7 positions match TRBD1. CDR3 length equals 14 residues. Germline trimming cut 6 bases from V and 0 bases from J; bases unmatched to any gene: 4. Germline V gene data show CDR1 as SNHLY and CDR2 as FYNNEI. As DNA, the CDR3 is TGTGCCAGCAGACCTGACAGGGTGAACACTGAAGCTTTCTTT. It yields the protein CASRPDRVNTEAFF. The whole variable domain, remainder taken from reference TRBV2 and TRBJ1-1, is EPEVTQTPSHQVTQMGQEVILRCVPISNHLYFYWYRQILGQKVEFLVSFYNNEISEKSEIFDDQFSVERPDGSNFTLKIRSTKLEDSAMYFCASRPDRVNTEAFFGQGTRLTVV.